A selection of T cell receptor beta chains follows, all from one sample in a study of T-cell memory formation after mild COVID-19. TCRdb reanalysed the 5' RACE reads using MiXCR and keeps one entry per CDR3 protein. This table has a few hundred thousand distinct CDR3 sequences, approximately 8.4% appearing once. The sequencing sample was made of PBMCs or a T cell subset sorted from them (not recorded which). The receptors were gathered from a man aged 18 to 30 who had mild COVID-19 (a few samples of this study predate the infection). Cell type and time point are not known. The CDR3 runs from the conserved cysteine through the conserved F or W. Fields, in order: V gene, clone size, CDR3 protein. Only some rows state a clone size, as once, few, many or a class for expanded clones.

TRBV7-2,-,CASSVLTSGDTQYF
TRBV6-4,-,CASSESLGQPQHF
TRBV5-1,few,CASALEGPNTEAFF
TRBV6-2/TRBV6-3,-,CASRMMAEAFF
TRBV6-5,few,CASSYSAARAGNTIYF
TRBV20-1,many,CSARGWEGASGKNIQYF
TRBV7-2,few,CASSLLGFLGGAISGGQPQHF
TRBV7-2,few,CASTSGQGRTDTQYF
TRBV7-9,-,CASSLGVSPLHF
TRBV7-2,many,CASSFMGRGYTF
TRBV6-1,-,CASVWGNLNTGELFF
TRBV4-2,-,CASPAPEPTETQYF
TRBV12-3/TRBV12-4,many,CASSFTGGTEAFF
TRBV5-1,few,CASSLGGGRGNTEAFF
TRBV7-9,-,CASSFTDRNTEAFF
TRBV5-1,many,CASSAQGDYNEQFF
TRBV7-9,many,CASSQRGETRSYEQYF
TRBV6-5,-,CASSSGRTVYEQYF
TRBV10-3,many,CAISESRGSINGYTF
TRBV5-1,many,CASSFGTVSSGEKLFF
TRBV20-1,-,CSASLAGPTDTQYF
TRBV6-2/TRBV6-3,few,CASSLRVVDTQYF
TRBV11-3,-,CASSSRTSGNTDTQYF
TRBV6-5,few,CASRSPRQGVWEQFF
TRBV7-9,few,CASSLLLVGYTF
TRBV29-1,-,CSVVRTNTGELFF
TRBV7-2,many,CASSLGTLRVNTEAFF
TRBV5-1,few,CASRDPGGTEAFF
TRBV28,few,CASSETDLYGYTF
TRBV11-2,few,CASSLFRTAATNEKLFF
TRBV18,few,CASSLRDASYNEQFF
TRBV3-1,once,CASSPNPPGHYEQYF
TRBV7-8,few,CASSLGTQGHNSPLHF
TRBV20-1,-,CSARLAKVDGAYNEQFF
TRBV15,few,CATSRDGTKREQYF
TRBV20-1,many,CSARELGDRGIYEQYF
TRBV20-1,many,CSAFSGGSSYNEQFF
TRBV11-2,-,CASSSRLAGGPQFF
TRBV6-5,-,CASSYHETTNEKLFF
TRBV2,-,CASRETSGDTQYF
TRBV3-1,-,CASSGRDTGYTGELFF
TRBV5-1,-,CASSWGPNLAVGKLFF
TRBV7-2,-,CASSSGQAAEAFF
TRBV5-1,many,CASKLAGPNTGELFF
TRBV6-5,few,CASSYSHGQSYEQYF
TRBV6-2/TRBV6-3,-,CASSSSQVKTLANYGYTF
TRBV3-1,-,CASSQGSAPSNQPQHF
TRBV7-9,-,CASSLLGTGYRTEDF
TRBV7-9,many,CASSMFTGANTGELFF
TRBV6-2/TRBV6-3,few,CASSPGDRGYAYNEQFF
TRBV6-2/TRBV6-3,few,CASSTLTSADTQYF
TRBV19,few,CASKADSSTDTQYF
TRBV15,-,CATSRDRDEQFF